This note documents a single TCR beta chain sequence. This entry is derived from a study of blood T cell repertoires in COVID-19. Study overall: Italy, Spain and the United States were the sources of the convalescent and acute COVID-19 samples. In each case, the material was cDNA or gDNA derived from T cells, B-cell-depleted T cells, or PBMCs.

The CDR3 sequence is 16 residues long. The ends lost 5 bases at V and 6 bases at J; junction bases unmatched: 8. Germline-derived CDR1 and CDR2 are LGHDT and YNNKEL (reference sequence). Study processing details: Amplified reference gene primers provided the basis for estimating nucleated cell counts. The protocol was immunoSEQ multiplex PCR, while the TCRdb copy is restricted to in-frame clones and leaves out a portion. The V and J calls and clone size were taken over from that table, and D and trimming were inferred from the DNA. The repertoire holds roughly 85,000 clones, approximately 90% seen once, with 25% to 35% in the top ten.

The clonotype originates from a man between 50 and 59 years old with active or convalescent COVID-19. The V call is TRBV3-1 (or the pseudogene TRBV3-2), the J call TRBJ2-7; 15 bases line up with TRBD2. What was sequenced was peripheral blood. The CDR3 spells CASSAGLAGGQVEQYF. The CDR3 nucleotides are TGTGCCAGCAGCGCCGGACTAGCGGGAGGGCAGGTCGAGCAGTACTTC.